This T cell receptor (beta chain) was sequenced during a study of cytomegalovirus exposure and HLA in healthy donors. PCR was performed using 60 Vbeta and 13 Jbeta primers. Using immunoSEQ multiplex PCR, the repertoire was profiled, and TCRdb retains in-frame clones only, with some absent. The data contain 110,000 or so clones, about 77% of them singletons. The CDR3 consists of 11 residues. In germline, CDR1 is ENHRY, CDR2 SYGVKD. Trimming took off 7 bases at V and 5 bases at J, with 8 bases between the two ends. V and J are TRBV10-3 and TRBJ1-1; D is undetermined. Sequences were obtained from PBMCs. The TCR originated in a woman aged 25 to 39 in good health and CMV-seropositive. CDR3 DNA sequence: TGTGCCATCACGGAGGGTACTGAAGCTTTCTTT. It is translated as CAITEGTEAFF.